The T cell receptor beta chain under discussion was sequenced for a study of vaccination and CD4 T cells after COVID-19. Study conclusions and caveats: Although the median of SARS-CoV-2-reactive clonotypes rose from around 20 to 38, the change was not significant.

Germline-derived CDR1 and CDR2 are DFQATT and SNEGSKA (reference sequence). The V end lost 3 bases, the J end lost 0 bases, and 13 bases lay between the germline ends. The CDR3 totals 15 residues. With the Oncomine TCR Beta short-read assay, DNA from cultured CD4+ T cells was sequenced. From the PCR reads, TCRdb called clonotypes with MiXCR, one entry per CDR3 protein. The data contain just under 20,000 distinct CDR3 sequences, 45% to 50% of them seen just once; the ten biggest clones take up approximately 12%. This clonotype appeared a few times. Its target is unknown. Treatment indicated: approximately nine-day PBMC culture with coronavirus spike peptide pools or control peptides (ViraFEST assay). ViraFEST relied on peptide pools to expand antigen-specific T cells; the TCRs were sequenced afterward.

Specimen: cultured CD4+ T cells from blood. The V call is TRBV20-1, the J call TRBJ2-3, with D possibly matching TRBD2 (6 bases). The receptor was derived from a human donor with COVID-19. The CDR3 DNA sequence: TGCAGTGCTAGTAAGGAGGGCTTCAGCACAGATACGCAGTATTTT. This sequence encodes CSASKEGFSTDTQYF.